The subject of this entry is one T cell receptor (beta chain). The antigen is not known. This CDR3 is 16 amino acids long. CDR1 SEHNR and CDR2 FQNEAQ come from the germline V gene (reference sequence). V was cut by 1 base and J by 2 bases, with 13 bases left in between. In the PCR, 60 Vbeta and 13 Jbeta primers were used. Measured with immunoSEQ multiplex PCR; TCRdb has only the in-frame clones, and not every one. The sample gives some 140,000 clones, around 80% of which show up once; roughly 5.3% is in the top ten. The sample originates from a study of cytomegalovirus exposure and HLA in healthy donors. Study observations and caveats: A later look showed TCR association rates differing by HLA locus, highest for DRB1 and lowest for HLA-C. Later analysis showed most CMV-associated TCR beta chains appearing HLA-restricted.

This TCR was recovered from a woman in her forties in good health and CMV-seropositive. The rearrangement links TRBV7-9 to TRBJ2-3; possible D gene TRBD2, 6 bases. The specimen was PBMCs. The chain's CDR3 is CASSLGGAGNTDTQYF. The CDR3 DNA is TGTGCCAGCAGCTTAGGGGGAGCGGGCAACACAGATACGCAGTATTTT.